This entry features one T cell receptor (beta chain) sequence. What it binds is unknown. This CDR3 is built from 15 residues. Trimming removed 3 bases from V and 2 bases from J; junction bases left unmatched: 4. Per germline, CDR1 SGHRS and CDR2 YFSETQ. The data belong to a study of cytomegalovirus exposure and HLA in healthy donors. Study background: An analysis done earlier identified around 100 million unique TCR beta sequences from 150 million to 200 million T cells. Study conclusions and caveats: For TCR beta chains, V- and J-gene trimming was later linked to a missense DCLRE1C variant. CMV serostatus alone was available as immune exposure information.

The PCR employed 60 Vbeta primers together with 13 Jbeta primers. Source study methods: Unique TCR beta chains totaled some 88 million in a later count, with around 10 million of them shared. This table comes from immunoSEQ multiplex PCR, and its TCRdb copy is limited to in-frame clones, with some not included. The V and J calls and clone size come from that table; D and trimming were worked out from the DNA. The repertoire has about 84,000 clones, about 87% of them found once; the top ten carry about 2.5%. The specimen was PBMCs. This chain uses TRBV5-1 with TRBJ2-3, with TRBD2 matching 9 bases. This sequence originates from a man between 18 and 35 years old in good health and CMV-seronegative. CDR3 DNA: TGCGCCAGCAGCTCGACTAGCGGAAACACAGATACGCAGTATTTT. Its translation: CASSSTSGNTDTQYF.